Listed here is a single TCR beta chain. The entry originates in a study of blood T cell repertoires in COVID-19. Study summary: The United States, Italy and Spain provided the acute and convalescent COVID-19 samples. PBMCs, B-cell-depleted T cells, or T cells provided the cDNA or gDNA that made up the material.

The CDR3 is made up of 14 amino acids. V lost 10 bases, J lost 2 bases, and 11 bases stayed unmatched. Germline V lookup: CDR1 MNHEY, CDR2 SVGAGI. In the source study's methods: Reference gene primer amplification gave estimated nucleated cell counts. Sequenced by immunoSEQ multiplex PCR; TCRdb stores in-frame clones only, minus some. D and trimming were read from the DNA, whereas the V and J calls and clone size are those reported in that table. Of tens of thousands of clones listed, approximately 90% are singletons. This chain uses TRBV6-5 with TRBJ2-7; TRBD2 agrees at 7 bases. What was sequenced was peripheral blood. This receptor was taken from a man older than 75 with acute or convalescent COVID-19. The chain's CDR3 is CAIIGQRDTYEQYF. CDR3 in DNA: TGTGCCATCATAGGGCAGCGGGATACCTACGAGCAGTACTTC.